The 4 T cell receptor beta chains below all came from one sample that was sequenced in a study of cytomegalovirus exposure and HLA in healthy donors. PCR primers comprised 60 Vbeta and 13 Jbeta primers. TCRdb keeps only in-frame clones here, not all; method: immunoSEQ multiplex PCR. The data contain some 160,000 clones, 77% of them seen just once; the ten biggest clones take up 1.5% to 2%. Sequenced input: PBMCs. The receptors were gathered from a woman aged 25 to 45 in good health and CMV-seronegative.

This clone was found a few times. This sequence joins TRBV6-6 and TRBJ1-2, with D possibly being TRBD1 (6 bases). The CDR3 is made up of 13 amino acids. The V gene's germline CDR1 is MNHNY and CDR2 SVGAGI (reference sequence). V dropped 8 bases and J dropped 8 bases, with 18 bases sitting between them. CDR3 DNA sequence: TGTGCCAGCCGTAAGCTGGGGGCGGGCGGCTACACCTTC. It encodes CASRKLGAGGYTF.

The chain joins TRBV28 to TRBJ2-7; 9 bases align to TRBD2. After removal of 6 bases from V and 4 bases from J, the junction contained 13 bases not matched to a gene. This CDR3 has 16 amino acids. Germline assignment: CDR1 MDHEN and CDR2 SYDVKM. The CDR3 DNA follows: TGTGCCAGCAGCAAAGCGGGAGGCCCTCCTTGGTACGAGCAGTACTTC. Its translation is CASSKAGGPPWYEQYF.

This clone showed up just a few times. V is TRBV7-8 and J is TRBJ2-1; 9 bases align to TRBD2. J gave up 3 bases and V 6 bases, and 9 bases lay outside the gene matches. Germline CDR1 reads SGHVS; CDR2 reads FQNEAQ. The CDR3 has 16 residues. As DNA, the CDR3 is TGTGCCAGCAGAAAGGGGCTAGCGGGGATCTACAATGAGCAGTTCTTC. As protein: CASRKGLAGIYNEQFF.

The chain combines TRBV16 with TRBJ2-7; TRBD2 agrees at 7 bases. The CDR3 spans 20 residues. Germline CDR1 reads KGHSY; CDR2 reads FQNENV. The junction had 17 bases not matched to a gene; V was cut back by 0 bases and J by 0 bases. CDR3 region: CASSQSQKRELLKSSYEQYF. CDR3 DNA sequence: TGTGCCAGCAGCCAATCCCAGAAGCGGGAACTACTGAAAAGCTCCTACGAGCAGTACTTC.